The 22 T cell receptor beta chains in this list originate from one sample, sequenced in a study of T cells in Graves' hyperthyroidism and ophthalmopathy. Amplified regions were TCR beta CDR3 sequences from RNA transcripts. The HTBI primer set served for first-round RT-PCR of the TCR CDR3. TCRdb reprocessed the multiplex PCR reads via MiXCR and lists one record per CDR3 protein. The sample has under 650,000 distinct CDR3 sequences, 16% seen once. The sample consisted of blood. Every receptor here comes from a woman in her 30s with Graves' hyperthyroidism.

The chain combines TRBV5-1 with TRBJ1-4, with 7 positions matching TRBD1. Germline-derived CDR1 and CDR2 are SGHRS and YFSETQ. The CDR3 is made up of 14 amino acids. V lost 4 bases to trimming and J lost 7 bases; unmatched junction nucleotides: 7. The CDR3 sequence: CASSVRGLAEKLFF. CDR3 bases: TGCGCCAGCAGCGTTAGGGGGCTTGCTGAAAAACTGTTTTTT. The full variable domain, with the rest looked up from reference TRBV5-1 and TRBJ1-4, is KAGVTQTPRYLIKTRGQQVTLSCSPISGHRSVSWYQQTPGQGLQFLFEYFSETQRNKGNFPGRFSGRQFSNSRSEMNVSTLELGDSALYLCASSVRGLAEKLFFGSGTQLSVL.

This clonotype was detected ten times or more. The DNA for the CDR3 is TGTGCCAGCAGTTACTTCTTGGCAGTCCAAACCTACGAGCAGTACTTC. Amino acids: CASSYFLAVQTYEQYF. The chain couples TRBV6-2 or TRBV6-3 to TRBJ2-7; D gene uncertain. This CDR3 is built from 16 residues. Germline V gene lookup returns CDR1 MNHEY and CDR2 SVGEGT. V dropped 1 base and J dropped 2 bases, with 15 bases sitting between them.

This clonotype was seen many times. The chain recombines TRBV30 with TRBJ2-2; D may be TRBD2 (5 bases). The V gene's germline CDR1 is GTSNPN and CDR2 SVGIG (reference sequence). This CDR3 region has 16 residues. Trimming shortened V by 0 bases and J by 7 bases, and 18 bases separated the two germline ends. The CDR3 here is CAWSVSSSPIGGELFF. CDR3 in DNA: TGTGCCTGGAGTGTGTCTAGCAGCCCTATCGGCGGGGAGCTGTTTTTT.

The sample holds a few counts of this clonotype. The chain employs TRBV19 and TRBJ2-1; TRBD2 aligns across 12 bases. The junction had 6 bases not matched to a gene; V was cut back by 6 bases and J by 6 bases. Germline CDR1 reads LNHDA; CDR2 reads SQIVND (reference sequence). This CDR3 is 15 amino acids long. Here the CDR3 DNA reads TGTGCCAGTAGCCTGACTAGCGGGAGCGTCAATGAGCAGTTCTTC. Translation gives CASSLTSGSVNEQFF.

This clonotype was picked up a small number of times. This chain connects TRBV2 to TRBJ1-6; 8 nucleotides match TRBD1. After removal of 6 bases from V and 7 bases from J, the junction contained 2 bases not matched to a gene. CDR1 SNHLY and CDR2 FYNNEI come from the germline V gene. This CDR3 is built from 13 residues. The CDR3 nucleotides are TGTGCCAGCAGGGACAGGGAAAATTCACCCCTCCACTTT. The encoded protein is CASRDRENSPLHF.

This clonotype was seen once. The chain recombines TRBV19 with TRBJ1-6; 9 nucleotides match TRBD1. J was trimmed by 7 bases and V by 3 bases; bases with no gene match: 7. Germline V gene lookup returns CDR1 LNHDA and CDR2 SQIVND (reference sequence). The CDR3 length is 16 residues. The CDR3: CASSIITGGTNSPLHF. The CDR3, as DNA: TGTGCCAGTAGTATCATCACAGGGGGCACCAATTCACCCCTCCACTTT.

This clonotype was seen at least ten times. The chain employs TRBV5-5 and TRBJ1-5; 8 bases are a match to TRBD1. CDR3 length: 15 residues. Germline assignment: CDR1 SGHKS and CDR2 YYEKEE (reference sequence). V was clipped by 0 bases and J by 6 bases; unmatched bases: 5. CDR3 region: CASSLVGQAGQPQHF. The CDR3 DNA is TGTGCCAGCAGCTTGGTGGGACAGGCGGGTCAGCCCCAGCATTTT.

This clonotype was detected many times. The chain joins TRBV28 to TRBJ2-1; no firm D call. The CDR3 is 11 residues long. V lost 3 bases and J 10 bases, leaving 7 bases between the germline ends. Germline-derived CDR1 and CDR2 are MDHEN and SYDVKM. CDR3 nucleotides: TGTGCCAGCAGTTTGAGGAGAGAGCAGTTCTTC. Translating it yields CASSLRREQFF.

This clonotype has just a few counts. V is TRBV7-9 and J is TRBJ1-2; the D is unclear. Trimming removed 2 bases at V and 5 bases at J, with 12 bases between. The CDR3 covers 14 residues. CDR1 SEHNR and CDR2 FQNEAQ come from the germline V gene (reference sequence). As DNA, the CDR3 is TGTGCCAGCAGCTTATGGACCGATAGGTATGGCTACACCTTC. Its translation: CASSLWTDRYGYTF.

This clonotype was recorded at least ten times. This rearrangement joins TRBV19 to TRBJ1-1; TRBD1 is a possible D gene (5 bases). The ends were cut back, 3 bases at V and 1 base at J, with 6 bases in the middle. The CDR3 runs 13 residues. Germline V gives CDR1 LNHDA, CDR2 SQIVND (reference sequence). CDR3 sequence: CASSMGRNTEAFF. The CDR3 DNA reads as TGTGCCAGTAGTATGGGACGGAACACTGAAGCTTTCTTT.

The CDR3, as DNA: TGTGCCAGCAGTGAACGCAGGGGCGGCCGACGAGGCTACACCTTC. Translating it yields CASSERRGGRRGYTF. The J gene is TRBJ1-2, the V gene TRBV6-1; perhaps TRBD1 as D (6 bases). This CDR3 contains 15 residues. V gave up 2 bases and J gave up 8 bases, with 18 bases separating them. The germline CDR1 and CDR2 sequences are MNHNS and SASEGT.

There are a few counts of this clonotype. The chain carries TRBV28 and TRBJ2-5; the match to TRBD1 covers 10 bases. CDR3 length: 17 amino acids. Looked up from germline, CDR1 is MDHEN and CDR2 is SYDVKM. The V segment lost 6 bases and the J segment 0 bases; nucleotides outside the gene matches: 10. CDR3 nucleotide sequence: TGTGCCAGCAGACCCTTTAGCGGGACAGGGGACCAAGAGACCCAGTACTTC. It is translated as CASRPFSGTGDQETQYF.

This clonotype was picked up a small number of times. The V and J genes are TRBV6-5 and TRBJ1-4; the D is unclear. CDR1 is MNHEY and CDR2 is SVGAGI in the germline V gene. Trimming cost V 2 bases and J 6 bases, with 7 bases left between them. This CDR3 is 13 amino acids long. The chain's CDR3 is CASSYTWDEKLFF. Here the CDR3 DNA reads TGTGCCAGCAGTTACACATGGGATGAAAAACTGTTTTTT.

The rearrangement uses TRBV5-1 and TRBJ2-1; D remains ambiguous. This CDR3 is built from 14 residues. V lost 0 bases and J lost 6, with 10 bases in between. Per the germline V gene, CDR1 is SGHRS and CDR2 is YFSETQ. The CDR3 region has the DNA TGCGCCAGCAGCTTGGCCGATCAGACCAATGAGCAGTTCTTC. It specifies CASSLADQTNEQFF.

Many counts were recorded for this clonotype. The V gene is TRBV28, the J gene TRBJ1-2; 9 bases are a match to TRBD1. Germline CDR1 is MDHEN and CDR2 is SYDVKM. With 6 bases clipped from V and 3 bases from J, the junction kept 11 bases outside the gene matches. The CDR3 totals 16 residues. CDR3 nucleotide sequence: TGTGCCAGCAGCCTGGGGACAGGGTCAATAGACTATGGCTACACCTTC. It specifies CASSLGTGSIDYGYTF.

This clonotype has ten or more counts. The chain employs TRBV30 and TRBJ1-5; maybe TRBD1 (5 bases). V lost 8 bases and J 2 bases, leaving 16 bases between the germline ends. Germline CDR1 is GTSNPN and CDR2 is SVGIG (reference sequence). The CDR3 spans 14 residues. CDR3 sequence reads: CAAQEGWRNQPQHF. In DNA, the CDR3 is TGTGCCGCCCAAGAGGGGTGGCGCAATCAGCCCCAGCATTTT.

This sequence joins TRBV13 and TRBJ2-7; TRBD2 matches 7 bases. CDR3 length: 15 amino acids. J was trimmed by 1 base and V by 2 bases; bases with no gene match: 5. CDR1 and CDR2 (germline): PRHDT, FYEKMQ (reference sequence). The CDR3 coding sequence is TGTGCCAGCAGCTTAAGGTTGGGACTATCCTACGAGCAGTACTTC. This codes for CASSLRLGLSYEQYF.

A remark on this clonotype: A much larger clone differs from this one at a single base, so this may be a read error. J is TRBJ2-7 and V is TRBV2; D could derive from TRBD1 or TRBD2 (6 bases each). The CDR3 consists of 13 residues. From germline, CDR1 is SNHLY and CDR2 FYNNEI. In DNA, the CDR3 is TGTGCCGGCAGCGAGGGGGAGGAGCACGAGCAGTACTTC. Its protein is CAGSEGEEHEQYF.

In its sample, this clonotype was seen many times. In DNA form, the CDR3 reads TGTGCCAGCAGCTTTACTCGTTACGAGCAGTACTTC. Protein: CASSFTRYEQYF. V is TRBV7-8 and J is TRBJ2-7; D uncertain. The CDR3 has 12 amino acids. V was shortened by 3 bases and J by 4 bases, with 7 bases between the two germline ends. The germline V gene has CDR1 SGHVS and CDR2 FQNEAQ.

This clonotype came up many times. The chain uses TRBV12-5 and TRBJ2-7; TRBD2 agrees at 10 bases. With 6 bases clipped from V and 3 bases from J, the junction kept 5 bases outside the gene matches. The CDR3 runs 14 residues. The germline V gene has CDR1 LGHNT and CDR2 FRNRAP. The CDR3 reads CASGLAGAVYEQYF. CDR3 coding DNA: TGTGCTAGTGGCCTAGCGGGAGCGGTCTACGAGCAGTACTTC.

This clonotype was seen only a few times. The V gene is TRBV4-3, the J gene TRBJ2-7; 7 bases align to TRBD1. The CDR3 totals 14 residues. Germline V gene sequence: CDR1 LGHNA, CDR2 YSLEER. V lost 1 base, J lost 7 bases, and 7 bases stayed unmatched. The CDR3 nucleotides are TGCGCCAGCAGCCAAGGAGTAGGGGGCGGTGAGCAGTACTTC. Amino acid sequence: CASSQGVGGGEQYF.

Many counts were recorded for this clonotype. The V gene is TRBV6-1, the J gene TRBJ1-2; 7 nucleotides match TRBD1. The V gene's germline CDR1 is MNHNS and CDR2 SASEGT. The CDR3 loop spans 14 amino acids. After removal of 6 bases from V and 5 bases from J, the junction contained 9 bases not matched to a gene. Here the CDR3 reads CASSPGQQLYGYTF. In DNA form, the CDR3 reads TGTGCCAGCAGCCCGGGACAGCAGCTGTATGGCTACACCTTC.